These 27 T cell receptor beta chains originate from one sample sequenced in a study of cytomegalovirus exposure and HLA in healthy donors (dated by TCRdb to 2015 to 2018). Library construction relied on the immunoSEQ multiplex PCR assay. The multiplex PCR relied on a mix of 60 forward primers for TCR Vbeta segments and 13 reverse primers for TCR Jbeta segments. TCRdb mirrors the immuneACCESS table, restricted to in-frame sequences. Some clones are absent from its copies; in checked studies, under half trace to an unresolved V gene, and the reason for the others is unknown. This sample is represented by about 140,000 clones; roughly three fifths of them were singletons. Roughly 1.9% of the sample rests with the top ten. Sequenced input: PBMCs. The receptors derive from a male donor in good health and CMV-seronegative.

V and J are TRBV28 and TRBJ1-2, with D perhaps matching TRBD1 (5 bases). V shed 4 bases and J shed 7 bases, with 16 bases lying between them. There are 14 residues in the CDR3. Germline V lookup: CDR1 MDHEN, CDR2 SYDVKM. The chain's CDR3 is CASSWRGEYGGYTF. In nucleotides, the CDR3 is TGTGCCAGCAGTTGGAGGGGTGAATATGGTGGCTACACCTTC.

The chain links TRBV18 to TRBJ2-5; D unresolved. From germline, CDR1 is KGHSH and CDR2 LQKENI. Trimming shortened V by 3 bases and J by 9 bases, and 14 bases separated the two germline ends. This CDR3 contains 13 residues. The CDR3 is CASSPGLVESQYF. Written as DNA, the CDR3 is TGTGCCAGCTCACCTGGTCTAGTGGAGTCCCAGTACTTC.

Only one count was recorded for this clone. This rearrangement joins TRBV5-1 to TRBJ1-2; TRBD1 matches 7 bases. Trimming cost V 0 bases and J 2 bases; bases outside gene matches: 4. CDR3 length: 15 amino acids. CDR1 and CDR2 from the germline V gene are SGHRS and YFSETQ. The CDR3 DNA follows: TGCGCCAGCAGCTTGGATGGGACAGAAAACTATGGCTACACCTTC. This gives the protein CASSLDGTENYGYTF. The complete variable domain, with remaining parts taken from reference TRBV5-1 and TRBJ1-2, reads KAGVTQTPRYLIKTRGQQVTLSCSPISGHRSVSWYQQTPGQGLQFLFEYFSETQRNKGNFPGRFSGRQFSNSRSEMNVSTLELGDSALYLCASSLDGTENYGYTFGSGTRLTVV.

The rearrangement joins TRBV7-6 to TRBJ2-2, with TRBD2 matching over 7 bases. The junction had 6 bases not matched to a gene; V was cut back by 4 bases and J by 1 base. The CDR3 has 16 amino acids. Germline CDR1 SGHVS, CDR2 FNYEAQ. CDR3 loop: CASSSMGGMNTGELFF. The CDR3 DNA reads as TGTGCCAGCAGCTCGATGGGGGGGATGAACACCGGGGAGCTGTTTTTT.

This clone was seen a few times. V and J are TRBV2 and TRBJ2-7; 9 nucleotides align to TRBD2. V lost 3 bases and J lost 1; bases outside the gene matches: 4. The germline V gene encodes CDR1 SNHLY and CDR2 FYNNEI. The CDR3 covers 15 residues. This CDR3 reads CASSDPAGGSYEQYF. For the CDR3, the DNA is TGTGCCAGCAGTGACCCAGCGGGGGGATCCTACGAGCAGTACTTC.

Comment on this clone: One end of the junction is discordant with germline, which a read error may explain. V is TRBV7-9 and J is TRBJ2-7; the D gene is possibly TRBD1 (6 bases). The CDR3 is 12 amino acids. Germline V gives CDR1 SEHNR, CDR2 FQNEAQ (reference sequence). CDR3 sequence: CASSAENRDIVF. The CDR3 DNA is TGTGCCAGCAGCGCAGAGAACCGGGACATAGTTTTC.

This clone has just a few counts. The chain has TRBV28 and TRBJ1-2, with TRBD1 matching 10 bases. The CDR3 sequence is 15 residues long. With V trimmed by 7 bases and J by 2 bases, 7 bases remained unmatched. The germline CDR1 and CDR2 sequences are MDHEN and SYDVKM. The CDR3 DNA reads TGTGCCAGCACCCCCGGGACAGGGGTGAACTATGGCTACACCTTC. Residues: CASTPGTGVNYGYTF.

Comments on this clone: One end of the junction does not line up with germline, which may come from a read error. The V and J genes are TRBV5-6 and TRBJ1-5; 9 bases map to TRBD1. The CDR3 has 16 residues. CDR1 is SGHDT and CDR2 is YYEEEE in the germline V gene. CDR3: CARSADRGYSNQPQHF. The CDR3 DNA sequence: TGTGCCCGCAGCGCGGACAGGGGATATAGCAATCAGCCCCAGCATTTT.

The rearrangement joins TRBV4-2 to TRBJ2-3, with 8 bases aligning to TRBD1. The germline CDR1 and CDR2 sequences are LGHNA and YNFKEQ. This CDR3 has 15 amino acids. Germline trimming cut 0 bases from V and 6 bases from J; bases unmatched to any gene: 5. The CDR3: CASSQDLRGPDTQYF. CDR3 nucleotide sequence: TGTGCCAGCAGCCAAGACCTCAGGGGGCCTGATACGCAGTATTTT.

In its sample, this clone was seen a few times. V and J are TRBV29-1 and TRBJ1-5; maybe TRBD1 (6 bases). This CDR3 is 13 amino acids long. Germline V gene data show CDR1 as SQVTM and CDR2 as ANQGSEA. V lost 6 bases and J 0 bases, leaving 9 bases between the germline ends. This CDR3 is CSVGTNSNQPQHF. Written as DNA, the CDR3 is TGCAGCGTCGGGACAAATAGCAATCAGCCCCAGCATTTT.

This rearrangement joins TRBV30 to TRBJ2-3; 11 bases fit TRBD2. The junction had 3 bases not matched to a gene; V was cut back by 0 bases and J by 4 bases. Germline CDR1 is GTSNPN and CDR2 is SVGIG (reference sequence). The CDR3 is made up of 15 amino acids. CDR3 sequence reads: CAWSVLAGDADTQYF. The DNA of the CDR3 is TGTGCCTGGAGTGTACTAGCGGGGGATGCAGATACGCAGTATTTT.

CDR3 in DNA: TGTGCCAGCAGACCCGATCGGGGAGGTTCAGATACGCAGTATTTT. The encoded protein is CASRPDRGGSDTQYF. The chain recombines TRBV6-1 with TRBJ2-3, with D maybe TRBD2 (6 bases). Germline CDR1 is MNHNS and CDR2 is SASEGT. There are 15 residues in the CDR3. Trimming removed 6 bases from V and 4 bases from J, with 17 bases in between.

The chain has TRBV7-9 and TRBJ1-1, with D unclear. The CDR3 covers 15 residues. CDR1 is SEHNR and CDR2 is FQNEAQ in the germline V gene (reference sequence). V was clipped by 5 bases and J by 7 bases, with 20 bases between them. CDR3 nucleotides: TGTGCCAGCAGCCCGACCGCCTGGGTGGGGAGTGAAGCTTTCTTT. Residues: CASSPTAWVGSEAFF.

The chain is built from TRBV10-1 and TRBJ1-1; no firm D call. CDR3 length equals 17 residues. V dropped 0 bases and J dropped 2 bases, with 16 bases sitting between them. Germline assignment: CDR1 WNHNN and CDR2 SYGVQD (reference sequence). The CDR3 sequence: CASSESRPEAANTEAFF. In nucleotides, the CDR3 is TGCGCCAGCAGTGAGTCCCGACCTGAGGCAGCCAACACTGAAGCTTTCTTT.

This clone was picked up a small number of times. This chain links TRBV11-2 with TRBJ1-2; a weak D match, TRBD1 (6 bases). The CDR3 is 14 residues long. Germline loops: CDR1 SGHAT, CDR2 FQNNGV. V shed 3 bases and J shed 7 bases, with 15 bases lying between them. The CDR3 loop reads CASSFTTGSSGYTF. The DNA of the CDR3 is TGTGCCAGCAGCTTCACCACAGGGTCAAGTGGCTACACCTTC.

The rearrangement uses TRBV5-1 and TRBJ1-1; D possibly corresponds to TRBD1 (6 bases). CDR3 size: 13 residues. Germline CDR1 SGHRS, CDR2 YFSETQ. The germline V and J ends were trimmed by 3 bases and 1 base, with 7 bases remaining between them. As DNA, the CDR3 is TGCGCCAGCAGCTCGACAGGGAACACTGAAGCTTTCTTT. Amino acid sequence: CASSSTGNTEAFF. Looking up the rest from reference TRBV5-1 and TRBJ1-1 gives the full variable domain: KAGVTQTPRYLIKTRGQQVTLSCSPISGHRSVSWYQQTPGQGLQFLFEYFSETQRNKGNFPGRFSGRQFSNSRSEMNVSTLELGDSALYLCASSSTGNTEAFFGQGTRLTVV.

This clone was observed a handful of times. The chain couples TRBV10-2 to TRBJ1-2; no definite D call. Trimming took off 10 bases at V and 2 bases at J, with 8 bases between the two ends. CDR3 length: 11 residues. From germline, CDR1 is WSHSY and CDR2 SAAADI. This CDR3 is CANCRNYGYTF. CDR3 DNA sequence: TGCGCCAACTGCCGAAACTATGGCTACACCTTC.

The gene calls are TRBV5-1 and TRBJ2-7; 7 bases line up with TRBD1. CDR1 is SGHRS and CDR2 is YFSETQ in the germline V gene. Trimming cost V 1 base and J 9 bases; bases outside gene matches: 10. The CDR3 covers 14 residues. Here the CDR3 DNA reads TGCGCCAGCAGCTTGTCTTCCGGGGACAGCCCGCAGTACTTC. It is translated as CASSLSSGDSPQYF. The whole variable domain, remainder taken from reference TRBV5-1 and TRBJ2-7, is KAGVTQTPRYLIKTRGQQVTLSCSPISGHRSVSWYQQTPGQGLQFLFEYFSETQRNKGNFPGRFSGRQFSNSRSEMNVSTLELGDSALYLCASSLSSGDSPQYFGPGTRLTVT.

The V call is TRBV6-6, the J call TRBJ1-3; D might be TRBD1 (5 bases). There are 16 residues in the CDR3. V was cut by 2 bases and J by 4 bases, with 15 bases left in between. Germline V gene lookup returns CDR1 MNHNY and CDR2 SVGAGI (reference sequence). CDR3 in amino acids: CASSYGQGGAGNTIYF. The DNA of the CDR3 is TGTGCCAGCAGTTACGGGCAGGGTGGTGCAGGAAACACCATATATTTT.

The chain employs TRBV5-1 and TRBJ2-5; possible D gene TRBD1, 5 bases. Trimming took 0 bases from V and 8 from J, leaving 14 bases between them. CDR1 is SGHRS, CDR2 YFSETQ, per germline. CDR3 size: 14 residues. CDR3: CASSLAQGRDTQYF. The CDR3 DNA is TGCGCCAGCAGCTTGGCGCAGGGAAGAGATACCCAGTACTTC.

The chain links TRBV15 to TRBJ2-7, with 9 bases matching TRBD2. This CDR3 contains 17 residues. V lost 0 bases and J lost 1; bases outside the gene matches: 7. Germline V CDR1 and CDR2: LNHNV, YYDKDF (reference sequence). DNA of the CDR3: TGTGCCACCAGCAGAGATCTATTAGCGGGGGCGTCCTACGAGCAGTACTTC. This encodes CATSRDLLAGASYEQYF.

This clone was detected a few times. The chain combines TRBV6-5 with TRBJ1-6, with 7 nucleotides matching TRBD1. The CDR3 extends over 15 amino acids. Germline lookup yields CDR1 MNHEY and CDR2 SVGAGI. J gave up 6 bases and V 6 bases, and 8 bases lay outside the gene matches. This chain's CDR3 is CASSHRDRFNSPLHF. CDR3 DNA: TGTGCCAGCAGCCACCGGGACAGATTTAATTCACCCCTCCACTTT.

In nucleotides, the CDR3 is TGTGCCAGCAGCTTCGTGACTGGGGAGACCCAGTACTTC. Amino acid sequence: CASSFVTGETQYF. The chain combines TRBV11-3 with TRBJ2-5; no clear D. The CDR3 extends over 13 amino acids. V dropped 3 bases and J dropped 5 bases, with 10 bases sitting between them. The germline CDR1 and CDR2 sequences are SGHNT and YENEEA. The entire variable domain, with the rest obtained from reference TRBV11-3 and TRBJ2-5, is as follows: EAGVVQSPRYKIIEKKQPVAFWCNPISGHNTLYWYLQNLGQGPELLIRYENEEAVDDSQLPKDRFSAERLKGVDSTLKIQPAELGDSAVYLCASSFVTGETQYFGPGTRLLVL.

The chain uses TRBV7-6 and TRBJ2-1; D is possibly TRBD1 (6 bases). Trimming cost V 5 bases and J 6 bases, with 11 bases left between them. CDR3 size: 13 residues. Looked up from germline, CDR1 is SGHVS and CDR2 is FNYEAQ. CDR3 coding DNA: TGTGCCAGCAGCAGCAGGGGCACCAATGAGCAGTTCTTC. Translating gives CASSSRGTNEQFF.

V gene TRBV7-9 combines with J gene TRBJ2-5, with D possibly TRBD2 on 6 matching bases. Germline CDR1 SEHNR, CDR2 FQNEAQ (reference sequence). CDR3 length: 12 residues. The V and J ends lost 1 base and 12 bases respectively, with 12 bases between them. The CDR3 DNA follows: TGTGCCAGCAGCTTAGTGGGACTCCACAAGTACTTC. As protein: CASSLVGLHKYF.

The chain is built from TRBV11-2 and TRBJ2-2; D not certain. Deletions cut 0 bases from V and 1 base from J, with 3 bases between. CDR3 length: 14 amino acids. The germline CDR1 and CDR2 sequences are SGHAT and FQNNGV. The CDR3 reads CASSLDLNTGELFF. CDR3 DNA: TGTGCCAGCAGCTTAGACTTGAACACCGGGGAGCTGTTTTTT.

V usage is TRBV6-5 and J usage is TRBJ2-5; the match to TRBD1 covers 8 bases. Germline V lookup: CDR1 MNHEY, CDR2 SVGAGI. The V gene end was trimmed by 6 bases and the J gene end by 0 bases; junction bases not matched to a gene: 6. The CDR3 runs 15 residues. The CDR3 nucleotides are TGTGCCAGCAGCTTACAGGGGGTGTACCAAGAGACCCAGTACTTC. Its protein product is CASSLQGVYQETQYF.